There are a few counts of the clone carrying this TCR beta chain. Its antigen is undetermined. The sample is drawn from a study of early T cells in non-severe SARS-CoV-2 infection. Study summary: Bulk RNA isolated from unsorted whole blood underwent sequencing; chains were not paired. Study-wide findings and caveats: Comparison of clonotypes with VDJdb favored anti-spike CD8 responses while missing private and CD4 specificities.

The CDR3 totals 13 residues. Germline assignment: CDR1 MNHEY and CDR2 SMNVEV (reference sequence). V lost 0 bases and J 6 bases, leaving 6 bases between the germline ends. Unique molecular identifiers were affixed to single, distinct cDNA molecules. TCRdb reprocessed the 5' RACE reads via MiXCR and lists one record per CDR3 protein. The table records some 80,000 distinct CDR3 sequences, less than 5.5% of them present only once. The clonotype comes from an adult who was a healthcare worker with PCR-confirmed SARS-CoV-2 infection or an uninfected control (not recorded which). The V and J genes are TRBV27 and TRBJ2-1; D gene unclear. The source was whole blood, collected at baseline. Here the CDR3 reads CASSLSVFNEQFF. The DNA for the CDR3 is TGTGCCAGCAGTTTATCAGTTTTCAATGAGCAGTTCTTC.